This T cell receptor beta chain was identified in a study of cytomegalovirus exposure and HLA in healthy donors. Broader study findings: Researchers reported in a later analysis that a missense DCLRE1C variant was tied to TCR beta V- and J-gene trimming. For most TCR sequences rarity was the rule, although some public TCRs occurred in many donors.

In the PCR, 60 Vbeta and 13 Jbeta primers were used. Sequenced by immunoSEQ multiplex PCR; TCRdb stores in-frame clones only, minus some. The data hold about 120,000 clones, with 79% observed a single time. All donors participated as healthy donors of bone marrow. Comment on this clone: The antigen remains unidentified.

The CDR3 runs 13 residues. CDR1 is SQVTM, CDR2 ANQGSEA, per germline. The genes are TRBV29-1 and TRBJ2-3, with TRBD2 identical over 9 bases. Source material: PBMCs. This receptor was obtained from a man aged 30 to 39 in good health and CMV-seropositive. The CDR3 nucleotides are TGCACAACCCGCGGGAGGGGCGGCGATACGCAGTATTTT. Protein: CTTRGRGGDTQYF.